This T cell receptor beta chain was recovered during a study of cytomegalovirus exposure and HLA in healthy donors. Study summary: An early release of data contained 70 million to 95 million unique TCRs, which came from HLA-typed donors.

Findings and limits, study-wide: Analysis was performed later, and it showed HLA-associated TCR beta chains to be more clonally expanded than equally common others.

13 Jbeta primers and 60 Vbeta primers were used for the PCR. The assay was immunoSEQ multiplex PCR, and TCRdb's table has in-frame clones only and misses some. Altogether 180,000 or so clones are present, around 68% being singletons, with the ten largest covering 2.5% to 3%. As concerns this clone: Its cognate antigen is unknown.

CDR3 length: 21 amino acids. Germline V gene lookup returns CDR1 MNHEY and CDR2 SMNVEV (reference sequence). Trimming at V came to 4 bases and at J to 4 bases, leaving 18 bases not matched to a gene. Input material: PBMCs. V is TRBV27 and J is TRBJ2-5; 16 positions match TRBD2. This TCR was recovered from a man in his forties or fifties in good health and CMV-seronegative. The CDR3 protein is CASSSSGRGLAGGPMRETQYF. The CDR3 bases are TGTGCCAGCAGTTCCTCAGGTCGGGGACTAGCGGGAGGGCCGATGAGAGAGACCCAGTACTTC.